One and the same sample provided the 8 T cell receptor beta chains below, sequenced in a study of blood T cell repertoires in COVID-19. Assay used: immunoSEQ multiplex PCR; TCRdb lists only in-frame clones, some missing. This table holds a few hundred thousand clones, roughly 86% found once. The material sequenced was peripheral blood. All receptors come from a man aged 18 to 30 with active or convalescent COVID-19.

V and J are TRBV7-2 and TRBJ2-3; the match to TRBD1 covers 8 bases. This CDR3 has 15 residues. V lost 5 bases and J lost 7; bases outside the gene matches: 11. In germline, CDR1 is SGHTA, CDR2 FQGNSA. Here the CDR3 DNA reads TGTGCCAGCAGCCCCAGGGGGCGGCCTGGCAATACGCAGTATTTT. It yields the protein CASSPRGRPGNTQYF. Full variable domain (remainder filled in from reference TRBV7-2 and TRBJ2-3): GAGVSQSPSNKVTEKGKDVELRCDPISGHTALYWYRQSLGQGLEFLIYFQGNSAPDKSGLPSDRFSAERTGGSVSTLTIQRTQQEDSAVYLCASSPRGRPGNTQYFGPGTRLTVL.

This clone appeared a single time. This chain uses TRBV24-1 with TRBJ1-3; 9 bases fit TRBD1. CDR3 length: 15 amino acids. Looked up from germline, CDR1 is KGHDR and CDR2 is SFDVKD. V dropped 7 bases and J dropped 2; count of bases not matched to a gene: 5. Here the CDR3 DNA reads TGTGCCACCAGCGAGACAGGGGGGACTGGAAACACCATATATTTT. Its protein is CATSETGGTGNTIYF.

For the CDR3, the DNA is TGTGCCAGCAGCTTAGGGGCTTTGTGGCAAGAGACCCAGTACTTC. It is translated as CASSLGALWQETQYF. V and J are TRBV7-6 and TRBJ2-5, with D hard to call. The CDR3 runs 15 residues. CDR1 is SGHVS and CDR2 is FNYEAQ in the germline V gene. The V gene lost 1 base and the J gene lost 2 bases, with 11 bases spanning the gap.

The V and J genes are TRBV28 and TRBJ1-5; TRBD1 agrees at 7 bases. Germline V gene sequence: CDR1 MDHEN, CDR2 SYDVKM. The V and J ends lost 9 bases and 0 bases, in that order; junction bases with no gene match: 5. The CDR3 runs 14 residues. CDR3 region: CASKGQYSNQPQHF. CDR3 sequence (DNA): TGTGCCAGTAAGGGACAGTATAGCAATCAGCCCCAGCATTTT.

The chain employs TRBV5-4 and TRBJ1-1, with D perhaps TRBD1 (5 bases). This CDR3 has 11 residues. Germline CDR1 is SGHNT and CDR2 is YYREEE (reference sequence). The ends were cut back, 0 bases at V and 8 bases at J, with 5 bases in the middle. The CDR3 reads CASSLEGEAFF. The CDR3 DNA is TGTGCCAGCAGCTTGGAGGGGGAAGCTTTCTTT.

The CDR3 nucleotides are TGTGCCAGCAGCTTAGACTCTACTGAGCCTAACTATGGCTACACCTTC. This sequence encodes CASSLDSTEPNYGYTF. The gene calls are TRBV13 and TRBJ1-2; D gene uncertain. V was shortened by 1 base and J by 0 bases, with 12 bases between the two germline ends. Germline V gives CDR1 PRHDT, CDR2 FYEKMQ (reference sequence). This CDR3 spans 16 amino acids. Based on the CDR3 plus reference TRBV13 and TRBJ1-2, the full variable domain is AAGVIQSPRHLIKEKRETATLKCYPIPRHDTVYWYQQGPGQDPQFLISFYEKMQSDKGSIPDRFSAQQFSDYHSELNMSSLELGDSALYFCASSLDSTEPNYGYTFGSGTRLTVV.

This clone was recorded a few times. The gene calls are TRBV30 and TRBJ1-2, with a weak D call TRBD1 (6 bases). V gave up 7 bases and J gave up 4 bases, with 16 bases separating them. The CDR3 has 13 residues. Germline V CDR1 and CDR2: GTSNPN, SVGIG (reference sequence). The CDR3 region has the DNA TGTGCCTCGTCGGGACAAGCAATCTATGGCTACACCTTC. Translating it yields CASSGQAIYGYTF.

This chain connects TRBV4-1 to TRBJ2-7; 7 bases are a match to TRBD2. Unmatched junction bases numbered 4, after V lost 0 bases and J lost 2 bases. Germline CDR1 reads MGHRA; CDR2 reads YSYEKL. The CDR3 runs 15 residues. The CDR3 reads CASSQEWGRAYEQYF. The CDR3 DNA reads as TGCGCCAGCAGCCAAGAGTGGGGGAGGGCCTACGAGCAGTACTTC.